This T cell receptor beta chain was sequenced in a study of blood T cell dynamics during melanoma immunotherapy. Study-wide context: Standard first-line treatment here was pembrolizumab or nivolumab plus ipilimumab in metastatic melanoma.

Indicated time point: pre-treatment baseline. A note on this clone: Antigen: not known.

Clones were sequenced by immunoSEQ multiplex PCR, and TCRdb holds only the in-frame ones, with some missing. This table has 11,000 to 15,000 clones, 70% to 90% appearing once. CDR3 length: 15 residues. V shed 1 base and J shed 2 bases, with 9 bases lying between them. Germline V gene data show CDR1 as SGHRS and CDR2 as YFSETQ. Study-wide results and limits: Unlike progressors, later disease-control patients had W3 repertoires gaining clonality or diversity.

Source: blood, taken from a patient treated with checkpoint blockade. The chain recombines TRBV5-1 with TRBJ2-2; D unresolved. This sequence originates from a human donor with melanoma. CDR3 amino acids: CASSLTQINTGELFF. The CDR3 DNA reads as TGCGCCAGCAGCTTGACACAGATTAACACCGGGGAGCTGTTTTTT.